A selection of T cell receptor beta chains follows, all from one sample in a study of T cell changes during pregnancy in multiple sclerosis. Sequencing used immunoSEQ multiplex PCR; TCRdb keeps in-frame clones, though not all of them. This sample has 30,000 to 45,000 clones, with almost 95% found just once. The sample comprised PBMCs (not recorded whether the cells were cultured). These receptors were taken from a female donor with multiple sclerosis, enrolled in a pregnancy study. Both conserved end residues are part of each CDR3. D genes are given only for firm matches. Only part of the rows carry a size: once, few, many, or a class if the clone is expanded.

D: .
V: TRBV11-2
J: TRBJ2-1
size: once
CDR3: CASSPSGNEQFF
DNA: TGTGCCAGCAGCCCTAGTGGGAATGAGCAGTTCTTC

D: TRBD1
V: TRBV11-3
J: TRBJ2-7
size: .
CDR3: CASSPYQGAEQYF
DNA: TGTGCCAGCAGCCCTTACCAGGGGGCCGAGCAGTACTTC

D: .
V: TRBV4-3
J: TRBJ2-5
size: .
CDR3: CASSQDYRGGETQYF
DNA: TGCGCCAGCAGCCAAGATTATCGGGGTGGCGAGACCCAGTACTTC

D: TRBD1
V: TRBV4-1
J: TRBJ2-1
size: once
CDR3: CASSGPGQSSYNEQFF
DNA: TGCGCCAGCAGTGGACCGGGACAGTCGTCCTACAATGAGCAGTTCTTC

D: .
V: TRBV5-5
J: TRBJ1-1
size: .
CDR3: CASSPPAGDTEAFF
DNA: TGTGCCAGCAGCCCCCCCGCCGGTGACACTGAAGCTTTCTTT

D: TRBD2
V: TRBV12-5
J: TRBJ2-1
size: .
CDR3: CASGTDPWREAANEQFF
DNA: TGTGCTAGTGGTACCGACCCGTGGCGGGAGGCCGCCAATGAGCAGTTCTTC

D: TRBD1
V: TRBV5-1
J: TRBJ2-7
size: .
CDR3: CASSPGTGWADEQYF
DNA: TGCGCCAGCAGCCCGGGGACAGGCTGGGCCGACGAGCAGTACTTC

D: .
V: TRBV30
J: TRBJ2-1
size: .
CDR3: CAWSVLRRDNEQFF
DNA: TGTGCCTGGAGTGTACTCCGGCGAGACAATGAGCAGTTCTTC

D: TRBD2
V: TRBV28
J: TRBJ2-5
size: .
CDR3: CASSPRAASGRAITQYF
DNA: TGTGCCAGCAGTCCCCGGGCCGCTAGCGGGAGGGCTATCACCCAGTACTTC

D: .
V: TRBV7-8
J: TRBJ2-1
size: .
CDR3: CASSQRDGYNEQFF
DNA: TGTGCCAGCAGTCAAAGGGACGGCTACAATGAGCAGTTCTTC

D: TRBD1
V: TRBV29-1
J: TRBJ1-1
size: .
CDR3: CSVRQGATEAFF
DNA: TGCAGCGTTCGACAGGGGGCCACTGAAGCTTTCTTT

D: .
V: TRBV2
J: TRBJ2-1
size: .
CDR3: CATDRVRAGGGEQFF
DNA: TGTGCCACGGACAGGGTACGAGCGGGAGGTGGTGAGCAGTTCTTC

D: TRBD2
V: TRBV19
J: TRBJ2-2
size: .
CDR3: CASSSPFWEGNTGELFF
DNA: TGTGCCAGTAGTAGCCCCTTCTGGGAGGGTAACACCGGGGAGCTGTTTTTT

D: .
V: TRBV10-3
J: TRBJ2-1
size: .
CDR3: CAISESYNEQFF
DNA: TGTGCCATCAGTGAGTCCTACAATGAGCAGTTCTTC

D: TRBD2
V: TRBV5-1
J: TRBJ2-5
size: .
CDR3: CASSLTSASQETQYF
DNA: TGCGCCAGCAGCTTAACTAGCGCTTCACAAGAGACCCAGTACTTC

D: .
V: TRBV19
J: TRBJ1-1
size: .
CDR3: CASSMGIGTEAFF
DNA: TGTGCCAGTAGTATGGGGATTGGAACTGAAGCTTTCTTT

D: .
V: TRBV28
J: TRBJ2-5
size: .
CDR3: CASSPPSGQQETQYF
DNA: TGTGCCAGCAGTCCTCCGAGTGGCCAACAAGAGACCCAGTACTTC

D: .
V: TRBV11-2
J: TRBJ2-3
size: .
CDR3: CASLPSADTQYF
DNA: TGTGCCAGCTTACCATCGGCAGATACGCAGTATTTT

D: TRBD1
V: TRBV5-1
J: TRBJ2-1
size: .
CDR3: CASSLVTGGAYNEQFF
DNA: TGCGCCAGCAGCTTGGTGACAGGGGGGGCTTACAATGAGCAGTTCTTC

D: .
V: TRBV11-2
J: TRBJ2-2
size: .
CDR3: CASSLDGPNTGELFF
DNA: TGTGCCAGCAGCTTAGACGGGCCAAACACCGGGGAGCTGTTTTTT

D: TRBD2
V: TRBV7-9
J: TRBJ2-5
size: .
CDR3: CASSLLGGEETQYF
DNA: TGTGCCAGCAGCCTCCTGGGGGGGGAAGAGACCCAGTACTTC

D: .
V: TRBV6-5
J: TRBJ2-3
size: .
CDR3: CASRLGSLSTDTQYF
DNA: TGTGCCAGCAGATTGGGGAGCTTAAGCACAGATACGCAGTATTTT

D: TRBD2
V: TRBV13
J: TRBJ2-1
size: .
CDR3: CATGEGRGHNEQFF
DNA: TGTGCCACTGGGGAGGGTCGTGGCCACAATGAGCAGTTCTTC

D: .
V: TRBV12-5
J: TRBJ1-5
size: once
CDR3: CASGPRGSGILSQPQHF
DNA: TGTGCTAGTGGTCCACGGGGTAGCGGCATTCTCAGTCAGCCCCAGCATTTT

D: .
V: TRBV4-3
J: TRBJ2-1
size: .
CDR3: CASSQMIFGNEQFF
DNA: TGCGCCAGCAGCCAGATGATATTTGGGAATGAGCAGTTCTTC

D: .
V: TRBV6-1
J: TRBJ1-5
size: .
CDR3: CASSEYLGQNQPQHF
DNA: TGTGCCAGCAGTGAATATTTAGGACAGAATCAGCCCCAGCATTTT

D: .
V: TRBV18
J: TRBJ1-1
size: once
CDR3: CASSRADGETEAFF
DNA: TGTGCCAGCTCAAGGGCAGACGGGGAGACTGAAGCTTTCTTT

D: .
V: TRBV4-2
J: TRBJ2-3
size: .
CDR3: CASSQVRGASTDTQYF
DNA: TGTGCCAGCAGCCAAGTGCGGGGAGCTAGCACAGATACGCAGTATTTT

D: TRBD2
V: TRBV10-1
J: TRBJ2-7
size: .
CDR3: CASRLSGSYEQYF
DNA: TGCGCCAGCAGACTTAGCGGGAGCTACGAGCAGTACTTC

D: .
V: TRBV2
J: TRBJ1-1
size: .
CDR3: CASRYQRGPNTEAFF
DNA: TGTGCCAGCAGATATCAACGGGGCCCGAACACTGAAGCTTTCTTT

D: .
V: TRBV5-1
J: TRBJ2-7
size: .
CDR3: CASSSGMGDEQYF
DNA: TGCGCCAGCAGCTCCGGGATGGGGGACGAGCAGTACTTC

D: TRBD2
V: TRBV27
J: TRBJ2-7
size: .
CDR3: CASSTETSGIRQYF
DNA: TGTGCCAGCAGCACTGAGACTAGCGGCATTCGGCAGTACTTC

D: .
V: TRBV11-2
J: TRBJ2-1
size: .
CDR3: CASSLAGTFNNEQFF
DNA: TGTGCCAGCAGCTTAGCCGGGACTTTTAACAATGAGCAGTTCTTC

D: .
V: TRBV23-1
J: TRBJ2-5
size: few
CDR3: CASRGQETQYF
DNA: TGCGCCAGCAGGGGGCAAGAGACCCAGTACTTC

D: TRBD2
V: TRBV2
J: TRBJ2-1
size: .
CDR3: CASSELASGRSYNEQFF
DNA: TGTGCCAGCAGTGAATTGGCTAGCGGGAGGAGCTACAATGAGCAGTTCTTC

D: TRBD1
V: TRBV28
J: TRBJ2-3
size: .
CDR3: CASYPRQGRWTDTQYF
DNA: TGTGCCAGTTACCCACGACAGGGGAGGTGGACAGATACGCAGTATTTT

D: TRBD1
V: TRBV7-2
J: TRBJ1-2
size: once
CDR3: CASSFDRGSRYGYTF
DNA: TGTGCCAGCAGCTTCGACAGGGGCAGTCGGTATGGCTACACCTTC

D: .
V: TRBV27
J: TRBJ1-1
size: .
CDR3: CATSATLNTEAFF
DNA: TGTGCCACCTCAGCGACGTTGAACACTGAAGCTTTCTTT

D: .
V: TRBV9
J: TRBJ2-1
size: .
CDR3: CASSVAGDSPYNEQFF
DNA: TGTGCCAGCAGCGTAGCCGGGGATAGCCCCTACAATGAGCAGTTCTTC

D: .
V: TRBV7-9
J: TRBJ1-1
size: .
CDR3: CASSDKQGGTEAFF
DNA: TGTGCCAGCAGCGACAAACAGGGAGGAACTGAAGCTTTCTTT

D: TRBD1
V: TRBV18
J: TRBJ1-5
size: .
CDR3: CASSPRGQKGQPQHF
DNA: TGTGCCAGCTCACCACGGGGACAGAAAGGTCAGCCCCAGCATTTT

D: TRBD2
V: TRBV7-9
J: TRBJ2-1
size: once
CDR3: CASSRTSGSGDEQFF
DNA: TGTGCCAGCAGCCGGACTAGCGGGAGCGGAGATGAGCAGTTCTTC

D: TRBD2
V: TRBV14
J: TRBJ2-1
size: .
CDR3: CASSQDSLLAGPYNEQFF
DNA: TGTGCCAGCAGCCAAGATTCCCTACTAGCGGGGCCCTACAATGAGCAGTTCTTC

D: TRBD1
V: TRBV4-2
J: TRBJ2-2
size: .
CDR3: CASSQPETGESGELFF
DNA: TGTGCCAGCAGCCAACCGGAGACAGGGGAGTCCGGGGAGCTGTTTTTT

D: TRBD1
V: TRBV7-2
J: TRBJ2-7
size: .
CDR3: CASSSMRSGTGGEQYF
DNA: TGTGCCAGCAGCTCGATGAGGTCCGGGACAGGGGGCGAGCAGTACTTC

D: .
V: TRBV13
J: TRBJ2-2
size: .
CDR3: CASSDGRGARELFF
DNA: TGTGCCAGCAGCGACGGTAGGGGGGCCAGGGAGCTGTTTTTT

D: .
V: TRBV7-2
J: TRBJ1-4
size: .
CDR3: CASSYKTAWELFF
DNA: TGTGCCAGCAGCTACAAGACGGCCTGGGAACTGTTTTTT

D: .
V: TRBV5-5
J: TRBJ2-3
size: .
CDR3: CASSLQGGTDTQYF
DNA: TGTGCCAGCAGCTTACAGGGCGGCACAGATACGCAGTATTTT

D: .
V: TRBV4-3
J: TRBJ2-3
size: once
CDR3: CASSQDSTDTQYF
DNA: TGCGCCAGCAGCCAAGATTCTACAGATACGCAGTATTTT

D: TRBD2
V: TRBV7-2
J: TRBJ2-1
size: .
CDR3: CASSFSSGTYNEQFF
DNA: TGTGCCAGCAGCTTTTCTAGCGGAACCTACAATGAGCAGTTCTTC

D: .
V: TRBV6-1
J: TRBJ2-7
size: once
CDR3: CASSSSEEVYEQYF
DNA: TGTGCCAGCAGTTCATCAGAGGAGGTCTACGAGCAGTACTTC

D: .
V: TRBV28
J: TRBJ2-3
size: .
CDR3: CASNVLTDTQYF
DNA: TGTGCCAGCAATGTACTCACAGATACGCAGTATTTT